Detailed here is one T cell receptor (beta chain). In the original analysis: Counts of nucleated cells, estimated from reference gene primer amplification, were obtained. Assay used: immunoSEQ multiplex PCR; TCRdb lists only in-frame clones, some missing. V and J calls and clone size follow that table, whereas D and trimming were derived from the DNA. The repertoire holds about 160,000 clones, with roughly 86% as singletons. The data originate from a study of blood T cell repertoires in COVID-19. Study-wide background: The samples span acute and convalescent COVID-19 from the United States, Italy and Spain. The cDNA or gDNA used as material had been derived from T cells, B-cell-depleted T cells, or PBMCs.

Losses at the gene ends were 8 bases for V and 12 bases for J; bases not matched to a gene: 5. Germline assignment: CDR1 MNHGY and CDR2 SVAAGI. The CDR3 runs to 12 residues. The sequence was obtained from a man aged 45-65 years with active or convalescent COVID-19. The sample consisted of peripheral blood. V usage is TRBV6-9 and J usage is TRBJ2-1; 12 bases align to TRBD2. The CDR3 DNA reads as TGTGCCAGCGGACTAGCGGGACTCGTGCAGTTCTTC. Translated: CASGLAGLVQFF.